This T cell receptor (beta chain) was captured by sequencing in a study of molecular identifiers for immune sequencing clone quantification. This clonotype has ten or more counts. The CDR3 has 13 amino acids. Trimming cost V 3 bases and J 6 bases, with 9 bases left between them. Germline V gene sequence: CDR1 LGHNA, CDR2 YSLEER. TCRdb analysed the PCR reads with MiXCR anew, one entry per CDR3 protein. The data hold 300,000 to 350,000 distinct CDR3 sequences, with about 21% observed a single time. The sample consisted of naive CD8+ T cells from blood, with Jurkat cell RNA spiked in. Subset in this sample: FACS-sorted CD8+CD4-CCR7+CD45RA+ naive T cells. The clonotype originates from a human donor in good health. Some libraries in this study had Jurkat cell RNA spiked in. V usage is TRBV4-3 and J usage is TRBJ1-5; D remains unclear. The CDR3 sequence: CASSQWVGQPQHF. CDR3 DNA: TGCGCCAGCAGCCAGTGGGTTGGTCAGCCCCAGCATTTT.